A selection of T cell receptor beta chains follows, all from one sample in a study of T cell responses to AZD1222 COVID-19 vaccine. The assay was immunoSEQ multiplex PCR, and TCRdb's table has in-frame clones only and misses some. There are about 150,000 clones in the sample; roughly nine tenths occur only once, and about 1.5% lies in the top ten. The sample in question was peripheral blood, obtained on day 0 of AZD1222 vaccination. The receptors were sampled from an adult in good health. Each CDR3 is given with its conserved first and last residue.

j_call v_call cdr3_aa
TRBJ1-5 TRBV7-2 CASSARTGGDQPQHF
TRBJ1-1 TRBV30 CAWSGYEGDTEAFF
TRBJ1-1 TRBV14 CASSRGGNTEAFF
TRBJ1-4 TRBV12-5 CASGLGRASNEKLFF
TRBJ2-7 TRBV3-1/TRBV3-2 CASSAGQGFYEQYF
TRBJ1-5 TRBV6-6 CASSSGGGNQPQHF
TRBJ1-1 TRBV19 CASSALDSLDTEAFF
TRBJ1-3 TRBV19 CASSPNSGLYSGNTIYF
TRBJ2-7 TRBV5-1 CASSIPSRGRETYEQYF
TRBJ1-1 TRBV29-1 CSVGMLPNTEAFF
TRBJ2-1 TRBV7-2 CASSPRDRGLAGPHEQFF
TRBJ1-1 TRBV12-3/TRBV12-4 CASSPGTETEAFF
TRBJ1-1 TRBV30 CAWHTGWDTEAFF
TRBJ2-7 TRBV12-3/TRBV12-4 CASSLTLYEQYF
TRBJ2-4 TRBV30 CAWRLAGVNIQYF
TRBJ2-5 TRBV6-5 CASSRDRKETQYF
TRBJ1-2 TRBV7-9 CASSLNSGYGYTF
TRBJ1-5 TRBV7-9 CASSWTGSEPQHF
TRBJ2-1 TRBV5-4 CASSAGSPSYNEQFF
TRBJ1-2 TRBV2 CASSEGERTDRGTF
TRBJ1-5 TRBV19 CASSLITGFNQPQHF
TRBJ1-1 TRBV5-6 CASSLTGTSNTEAFF
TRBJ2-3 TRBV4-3 CASSRGQATDTQYF
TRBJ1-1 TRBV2 CASRKLNTEAFF
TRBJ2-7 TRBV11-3 CASSRLSESVEQYF
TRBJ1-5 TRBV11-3 CATPAGCSNQPQHF
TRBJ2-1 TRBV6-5 CASSYSPQITYNEQFF
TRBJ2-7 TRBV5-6 CASSLYPAGGYEQYF
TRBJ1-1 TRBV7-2 CASSTPGTPEAFF
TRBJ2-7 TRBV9 CASSVAGVSEQYF
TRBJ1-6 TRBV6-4 CASSSEGRTDSPLHF
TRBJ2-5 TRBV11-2 CASRKAGGLETQYF
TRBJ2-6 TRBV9 CASSVESLGANVLTF
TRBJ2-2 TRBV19 CASGAAGELFF
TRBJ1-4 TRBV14 CATRGPNNEKLFF
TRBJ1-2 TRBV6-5 CAIRRQDYGYTF
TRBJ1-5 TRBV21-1 CASSKGSGLSAAPQNSNQPQHF
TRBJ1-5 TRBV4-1 CASSPNGWDEAASSNQPQHF
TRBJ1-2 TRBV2 CARPGLNNYGYTF
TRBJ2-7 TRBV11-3 CASSLRDSYEQYF
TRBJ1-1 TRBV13 CASSLGPTGSNTEAFF
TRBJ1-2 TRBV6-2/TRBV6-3 CASSYPTDGYTF
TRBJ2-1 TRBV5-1 CASSPTSGRGDNEQFF
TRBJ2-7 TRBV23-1 CASRYPRDEQYF
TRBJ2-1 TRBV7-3 CASSLEGGPDRGLNEQFF
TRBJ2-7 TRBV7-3 CASSPTVDSYEQYF
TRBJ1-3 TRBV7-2 CASSLGRGLISGNTIYF
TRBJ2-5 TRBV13 CASSLERQETQYF
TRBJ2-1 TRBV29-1 CSVETGTPVSYNEQFF
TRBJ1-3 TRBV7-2 CASSLLTRGYLRNTIYF
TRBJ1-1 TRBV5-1 CASSSYQGQGTEAFF
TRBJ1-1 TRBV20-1 CSADAGTEAFF
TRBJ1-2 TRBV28 CASSLVTTYGYTF
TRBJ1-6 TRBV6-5 CASGLGQGYSPLHF